The clone carrying this T cell receptor beta chain has more than one count but fewer than ten. The data were obtained in a study of T cell repertoires in cytomegalovirus infection. TCRdb itself ran the reads through MiXCR, one entry per CDR3 protein. Here the sample spans just over 300,000 distinct CDR3 sequences, around a sixth being singletons. Trimming shortened V by 8 bases and J by 2 bases, and 14 bases separated the two germline ends. Germline V gives CDR1 MDHEN, CDR2 SYDVKM. This CDR3 region has 14 residues. The rearrangement uses TRBV28 and TRBJ2-3, with D tentatively TRBD2 (6 bases). Source material: PBMCs. This sequence originates from a human donor in good health (CMV status not recorded). Some clones in this sample may be carry-over from other donors' samples. The CDR3 DNA reads TGTGCCAGCCGAGGAGGGCATAACACAGATACGCAGTATTTT. Its protein is CASRGGHNTDTQYF.